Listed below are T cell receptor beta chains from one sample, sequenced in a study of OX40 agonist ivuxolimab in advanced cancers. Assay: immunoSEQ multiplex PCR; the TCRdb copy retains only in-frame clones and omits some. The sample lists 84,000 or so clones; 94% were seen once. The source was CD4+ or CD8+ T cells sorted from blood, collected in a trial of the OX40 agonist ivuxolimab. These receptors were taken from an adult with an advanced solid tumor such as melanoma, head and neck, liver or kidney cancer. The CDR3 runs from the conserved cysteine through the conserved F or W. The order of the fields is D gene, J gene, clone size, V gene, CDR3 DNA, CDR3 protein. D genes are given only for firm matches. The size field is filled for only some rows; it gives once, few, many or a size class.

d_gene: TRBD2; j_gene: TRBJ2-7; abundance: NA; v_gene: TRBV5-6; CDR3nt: TGTGCCAGCAGCTTGGCCTCCGGGACTAGCTCCTACGAGCAGTACTTC; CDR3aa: CASSLASGTSSYEQYF
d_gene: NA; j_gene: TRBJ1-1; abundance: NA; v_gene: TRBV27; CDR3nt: TGTGCCAGCAGTACCCGACACGGGTTGAACACTGAAGCTTTCTTT; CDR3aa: CASSTRHGLNTEAFF
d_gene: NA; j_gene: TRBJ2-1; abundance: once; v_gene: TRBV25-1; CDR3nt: TGTGCCAGCACTGGAAACCTAGGAAATGAGCAGTTCTTC; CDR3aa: CASTGNLGNEQFF
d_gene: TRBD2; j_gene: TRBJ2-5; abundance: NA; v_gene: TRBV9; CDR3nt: TGTGCCAGCAGCCCTGAAGCGACTAGCGGACCCCAAGAGACCCAGTACTTC; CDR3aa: CASSPEATSGPQETQYF
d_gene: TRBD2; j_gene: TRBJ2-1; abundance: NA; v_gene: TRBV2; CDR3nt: TGTGCCAGCCGAGTGATAGAAGCGGGAGGGTGGAATGAGCAGTTCTTC; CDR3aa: CASRVIEAGGWNEQFF
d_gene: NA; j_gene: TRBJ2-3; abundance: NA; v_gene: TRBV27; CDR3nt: TGTGCCAGCACTCCTCGGCGAGGTACGCAGTATTTT; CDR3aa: CASTPRRGTQYF
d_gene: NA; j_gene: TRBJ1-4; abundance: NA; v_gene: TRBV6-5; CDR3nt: TGTGCCAGCAGTTCCATAGGACTCAATGAAAAACTGTTTTTT; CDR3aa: CASSSIGLNEKLFF
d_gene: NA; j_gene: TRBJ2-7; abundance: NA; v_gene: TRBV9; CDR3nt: TGTGCCAGCAGCGTAGGGGAACCCGGCGAGCAGTACTTC; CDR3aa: CASSVGEPGEQYF
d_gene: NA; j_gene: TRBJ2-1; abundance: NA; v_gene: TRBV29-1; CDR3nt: TGCAGCGTTGACGGGAGAGGGTCCTACAATGAGCAGTTCTTC; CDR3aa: CSVDGRGSYNEQFF
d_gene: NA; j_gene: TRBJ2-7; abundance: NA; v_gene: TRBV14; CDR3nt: TGTGCCAGCAGCCAAGGAGACGAGCAGTACTTC; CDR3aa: CASSQGDEQYF
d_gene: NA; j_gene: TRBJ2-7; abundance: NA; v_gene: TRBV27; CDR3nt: TGTGCCAGCAGTTCACAGGGTTTGCCCTACGAGCAGTACTTC; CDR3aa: CASSSQGLPYEQYF
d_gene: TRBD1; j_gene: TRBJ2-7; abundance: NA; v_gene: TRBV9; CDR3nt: TGTGCCAGCAGCTCGGGGACAGGGCCTTACGAGCAGTACTTC; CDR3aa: CASSSGTGPYEQYF
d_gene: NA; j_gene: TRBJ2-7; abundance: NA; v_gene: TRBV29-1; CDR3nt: TGCAGCGTTCTTAGCGGAACCTACGAGCAGTACTTC; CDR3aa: CSVLSGTYEQYF
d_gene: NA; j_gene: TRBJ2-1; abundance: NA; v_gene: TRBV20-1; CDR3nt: TGCAGTGCTAGAGACGGCTATGAGCAGTTCTTC; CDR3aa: CSARDGYEQFF
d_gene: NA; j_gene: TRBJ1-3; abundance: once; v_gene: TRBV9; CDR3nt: TGTGCCAGCAGCTCTGGAAACACCATATATTTT; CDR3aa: CASSSGNTIYF
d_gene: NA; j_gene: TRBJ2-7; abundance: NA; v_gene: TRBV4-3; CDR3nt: TGCGCCAGCAGCCAAGTATTATTGGCGGGACCCTACGAGCAGTACTTC; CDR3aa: CASSQVLLAGPYEQYF
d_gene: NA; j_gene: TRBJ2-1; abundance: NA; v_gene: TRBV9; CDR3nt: TGTGCCAGCAGCGGCGGACTATTGAAGTCCTACAATGAGCAGTTCTTC; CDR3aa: CASSGGLLKSYNEQFF
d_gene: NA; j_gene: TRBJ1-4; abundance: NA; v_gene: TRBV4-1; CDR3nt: TGCGCCAGCAGCCAAGATGGGGGGGCAGGGAGAACCCCAACTAATGAAAAACTGTTTTTT; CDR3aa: CASSQDGGAGRTPTNEKLFF
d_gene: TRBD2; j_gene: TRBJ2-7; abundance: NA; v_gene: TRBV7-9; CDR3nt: TGTGCCAGCAGCTCGCCGGACAGCGGGGGTTCCTACGAGCAGTACTTC; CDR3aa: CASSSPDSGGSYEQYF
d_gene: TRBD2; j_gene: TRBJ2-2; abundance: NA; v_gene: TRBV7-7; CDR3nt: TGTGCTAGCACCAACCGGTGGAGCGGGGCTGGCGGGGAGCTGTTTTTT; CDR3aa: CASTNRWSGAGGELFF
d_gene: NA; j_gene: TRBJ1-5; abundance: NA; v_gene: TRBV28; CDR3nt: TGTGCCAGCAGTTCGCCCTTTAGCAATCAGCCCCAGCATTTT; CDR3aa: CASSSPFSNQPQHF
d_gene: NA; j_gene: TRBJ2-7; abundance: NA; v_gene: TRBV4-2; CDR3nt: TGTGCCAGCAGCCAAGAATCCAGGGCCACCTACGAGCAGTACTTC; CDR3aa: CASSQESRATYEQYF
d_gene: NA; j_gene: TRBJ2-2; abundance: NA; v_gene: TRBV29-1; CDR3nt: TGCAGCGTTCTGGGAGTTCCGAACACCGGGGAGCTGTTTTTT; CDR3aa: CSVLGVPNTGELFF
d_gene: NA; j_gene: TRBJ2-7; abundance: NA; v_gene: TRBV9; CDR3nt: TGTGCCAGCAGCCAGGCGGACGTTTCCTACGAGCAGTACTTC; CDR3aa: CASSQADVSYEQYF
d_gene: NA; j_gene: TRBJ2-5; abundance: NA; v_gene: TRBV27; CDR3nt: TGTGCCAGCAGTTTCGCCCACCAAGAGACCCAGTACTTC; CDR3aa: CASSFAHQETQYF
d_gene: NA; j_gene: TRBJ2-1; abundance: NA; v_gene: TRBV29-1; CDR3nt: TGCAGCGTTGCGGGGGTACGGGGTTACAATGAGCAGTTCTTC; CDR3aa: CSVAGVRGYNEQFF
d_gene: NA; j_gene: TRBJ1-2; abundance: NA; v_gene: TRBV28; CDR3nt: TGTGCCAGCAGTTCAAGCAGGGGTACATATGGCTACACCTTC; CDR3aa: CASSSSRGTYGYTF